Reported below is one T cell receptor beta chain. The sample originates from a study of OX40 agonist ivuxolimab in advanced cancers. Sequencing used immunoSEQ multiplex PCR; TCRdb keeps in-frame clones, though not all of them. The sample contains 80,000 or so clones, 85% to 95% of which appear only once. The CDR3 runs 14 residues. Unmatched junction bases numbered 3, after V lost 4 bases and J lost 2 bases. CDR1 and CDR2 (germline): MNHEY, SMNVEV (reference sequence). This chain joins TRBV27 and TRBJ2-7, with 9 bases identical to TRBD1. The sequencing here drew on CD4+ or CD8+ T cells sorted from blood, taken in a trial of the OX40 agonist ivuxolimab. The receptor comes from an adult with an advanced solid tumor such as melanoma, head and neck, liver or kidney cancer. Here the CDR3 DNA reads TGTGCCAGCAGTTCTGGACAGGGGCCCTACGAGCAGTACTTC. This translates into CASSSGQGPYEQYF.